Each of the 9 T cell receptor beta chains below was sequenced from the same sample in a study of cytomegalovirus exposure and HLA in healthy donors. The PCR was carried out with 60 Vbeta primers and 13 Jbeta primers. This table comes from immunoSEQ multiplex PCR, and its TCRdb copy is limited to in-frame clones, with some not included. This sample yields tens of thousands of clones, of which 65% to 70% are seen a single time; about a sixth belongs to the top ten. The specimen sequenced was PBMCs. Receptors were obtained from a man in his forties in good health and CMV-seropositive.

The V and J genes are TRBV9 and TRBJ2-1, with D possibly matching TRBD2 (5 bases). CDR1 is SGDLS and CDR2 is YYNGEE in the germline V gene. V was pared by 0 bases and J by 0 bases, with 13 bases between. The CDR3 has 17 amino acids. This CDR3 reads CASSVVGGPSSYNEQFF. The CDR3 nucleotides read TGTGCCAGCAGCGTAGTTGGCGGGCCCAGCTCCTACAATGAGCAGTTCTTC.

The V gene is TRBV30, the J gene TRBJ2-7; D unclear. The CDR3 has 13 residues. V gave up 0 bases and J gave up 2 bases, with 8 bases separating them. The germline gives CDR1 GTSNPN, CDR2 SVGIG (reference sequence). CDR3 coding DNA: TGTGCCTGGAGTGTCTCTATCACCTACGAGCAGTACTTC. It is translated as CAWSVSITYEQYF.

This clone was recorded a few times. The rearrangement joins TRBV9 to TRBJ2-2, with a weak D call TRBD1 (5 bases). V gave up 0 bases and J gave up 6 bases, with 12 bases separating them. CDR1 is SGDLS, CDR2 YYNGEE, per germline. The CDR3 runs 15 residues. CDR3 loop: CASSVATGVPGELFF. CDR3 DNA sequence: TGTGCCAGCAGCGTAGCTACAGGAGTCCCCGGGGAGCTGTTTTTT. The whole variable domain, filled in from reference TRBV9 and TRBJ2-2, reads DSGVTQTPKHLITATGQRVTLRCSPRSGDLSVYWYQQSLDQGLQFLIQYYNGEERAKGNILERFSAQQFPDLHSELNLSSLELGDSALYFCASSVATGVPGELFFGEGSRLTVL.

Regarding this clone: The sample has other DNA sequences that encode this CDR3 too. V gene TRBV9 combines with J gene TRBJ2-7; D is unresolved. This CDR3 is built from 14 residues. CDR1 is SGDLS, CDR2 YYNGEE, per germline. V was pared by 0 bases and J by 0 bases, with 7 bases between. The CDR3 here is CASSVGGSSYEQYF. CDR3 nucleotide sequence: TGTGCCAGCAGCGTAGGAGGTAGCTCCTACGAGCAGTACTTC.

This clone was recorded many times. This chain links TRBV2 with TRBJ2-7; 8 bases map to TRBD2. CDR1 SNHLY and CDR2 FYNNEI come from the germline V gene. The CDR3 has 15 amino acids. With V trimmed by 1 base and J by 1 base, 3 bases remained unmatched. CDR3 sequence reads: CASSEEGGRSYEQYF. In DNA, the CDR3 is TGTGCCAGCAGTGAAGAAGGCGGGAGGTCCTACGAGCAGTACTTC.

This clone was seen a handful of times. CDR3 DNA sequence: TGTGCCAGCAGCTTAACAGCTAGCACAGATACGCAGTATTTT. Its translation: CASSLTASTDTQYF. This rearrangement joins TRBV5-5 to TRBJ2-3; D not certain. The CDR3 has 14 residues. V lost 2 bases and J lost 0, with 7 bases in between. Germline assignment: CDR1 SGHKS and CDR2 YYEKEE (reference sequence).

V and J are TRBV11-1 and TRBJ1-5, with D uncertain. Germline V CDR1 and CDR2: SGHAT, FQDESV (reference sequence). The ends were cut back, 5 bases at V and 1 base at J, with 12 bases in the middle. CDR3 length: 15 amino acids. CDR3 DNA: TGTGCCAGCAGCCCCGGACCTAGCAGCAATCAGCCCCAGCATTTT. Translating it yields CASSPGPSSNQPQHF.

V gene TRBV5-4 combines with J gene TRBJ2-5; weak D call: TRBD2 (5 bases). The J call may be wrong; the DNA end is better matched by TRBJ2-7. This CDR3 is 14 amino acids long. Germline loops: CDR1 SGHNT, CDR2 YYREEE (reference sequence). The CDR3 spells CASSPGGQSYEQYF. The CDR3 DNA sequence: TGTGCCAGCAGCCCGGGCGGGCAATCCTACGAGCAGTACTTC.

CDR3 in amino acids: CASSQGLGSYEQYF. DNA of the CDR3: TGTGCCAGCAGCCAGGGACTAGGCAGTTACGAGCAGTACTTC. The chain carries TRBV11-2 and TRBJ2-7; 8 bases are shared with TRBD2. Germline assignment: CDR1 SGHAT and CDR2 FQNNGV. Trimming at V came to 5 bases and at J to 4 bases, leaving 7 bases not matched to a gene. CDR3 length: 14 residues.